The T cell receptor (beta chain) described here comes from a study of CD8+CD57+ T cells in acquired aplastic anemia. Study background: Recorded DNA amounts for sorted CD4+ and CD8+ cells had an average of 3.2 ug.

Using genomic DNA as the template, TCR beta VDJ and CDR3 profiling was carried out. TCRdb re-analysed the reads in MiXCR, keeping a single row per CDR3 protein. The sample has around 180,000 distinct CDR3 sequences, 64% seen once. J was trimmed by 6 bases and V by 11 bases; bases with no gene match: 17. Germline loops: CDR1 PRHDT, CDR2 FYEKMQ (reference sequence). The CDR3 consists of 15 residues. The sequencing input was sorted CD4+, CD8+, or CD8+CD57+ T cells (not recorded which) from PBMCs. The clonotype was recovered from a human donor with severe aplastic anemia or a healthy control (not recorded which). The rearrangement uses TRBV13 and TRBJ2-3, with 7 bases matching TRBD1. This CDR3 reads CAGPSGQASSDTQYF. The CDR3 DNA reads TGTGCCGGCCCCTCCGGACAGGCCTCGTCGGATACGCAGTATTTT.